This T cell receptor (beta chain) was documented in a study of blood T cell repertoires in COVID-19. Study-level background: T cells, B-cell-depleted T cells, or PBMCs provided the cDNA or gDNA that served as material.

Original analysis: Reference gene primer amplification yielded estimated nucleated cell counts. The method was immunoSEQ multiplex PCR; TCRdb's version includes in-frame clones alone and lacks a portion of them. The V and J calls and the clone size are those of that table, but D and trimming were determined from the DNA. In the table there are about 160,000 clones, 85% of which are singletons. The CDR3 loop spans 14 amino acids. Germline assignment: CDR1 SGHTA and CDR2 FQGNSA. Trimming cost V 5 bases and J 2 bases, with 10 bases left between them. The sequence was obtained from a human donor with acute or convalescent COVID-19. The donor label of this sample is uncertain. Input material: peripheral blood. The genes are TRBV7-2 and TRBJ1-5, with D perhaps TRBD1 (5 bases). CDR3: CASSTQAGNQPQHF. CDR3 nucleotide sequence: TGTGCCAGCAGCACACAGGCGGGCAATCAGCCCCAGCATTTT.